The 12 T cell receptor beta chains below all came from one sample that was sequenced in a study of T cells in Graves' hyperthyroidism and ophthalmopathy. The TCR beta CDR3 regions underwent amplification using RNA transcripts as the source. First-round RT-PCR targeting the TCR CDR3 was performed with the HTBI primer set. TCRdb analysed the multiplex PCR reads with MiXCR anew, one entry per CDR3 protein. The data hold 550,000 to 700,000 distinct CDR3 sequences, with roughly 50% observed a single time. The sample consisted of peripheral blood or thyroid tissue (not recorded which). The receptors originated from an adult woman with Graves' disease, either hyperthyroidism or ophthalmopathy (not recorded which).

In this sample, this clonotype turned up a few times. The chain has TRBV9 and TRBJ1-1, with 7 bases aligning to TRBD1. The trim removed 2 bases at V and 3 bases at J, leaving 7 bases unmatched. This CDR3 contains 15 residues. Per germline, CDR1 SGDLS and CDR2 YYNGEE. This CDR3 reads CASSVAGGADTEAFF. In DNA, the CDR3 is TGTGCCAGCAGCGTGGCAGGGGGGGCGGACACTGAAGCTTTCTTT.

This clonotype has ten or more counts. This chain joins TRBV20-1 and TRBJ2-2; D is perhaps TRBD1 (5 bases). Trimming removed 1 base at V and 1 base at J, with 10 bases between. In germline, CDR1 is DFQATT, CDR2 SNEGSKA (reference sequence). The CDR3 runs 15 residues. This chain's CDR3 is CSARGAQVNTGELFF. CDR3 in DNA: TGCAGTGCTAGAGGTGCACAGGTGAACACCGGGGAGCTGTTTTTT.

The rearrangement uses TRBV29-1 and TRBJ1-1; TRBD1 might be the D (6 bases). The V and J ends lost 2 bases and 4 bases respectively, with 11 bases between them. The CDR3 is made up of 13 amino acids. Germline V lookup: CDR1 SQVTM, CDR2 ANQGSEA. CDR3 coding DNA: TGCAGCGTTGAACAGGGGCAGGGCACTGAAGCTTTCTTT. This sequence encodes CSVEQGQGTEAFF.

This chain links TRBV10-3 with TRBJ2-5; D gene unclear. Trimming left V 5 bases short and J 5 bases short, with 12 bases between. The CDR3 runs to 13 residues. Germline V gives CDR1 ENHRY, CDR2 SYGVKD. CDR3 sequence: CAISPRGRETQYF. The CDR3 coding sequence is TGTGCCATCAGTCCCCGTGGGCGGGAGACCCAGTACTTC.

This clonotype was detected ten times or more. The chain couples TRBV4-1 to TRBJ2-5; the D gene is possibly TRBD2 (5 bases). CDR3 length: 16 amino acids. Germline V lookup: CDR1 MGHRA, CDR2 YSYEKL. The ends were cut back, 1 base at V and 5 bases at J, with 17 bases in the middle. The CDR3 DNA sequence: TGCGCCAGCAGCCAAGTTTCAAGATCGGGGTCGGAGACCCAGTACTTC. Encoded protein: CASSQVSRSGSETQYF.

The sample holds a few counts of this clonotype. The chain recombines TRBV25-1 with TRBJ1-4; no reliable D call. CDR3 length equals 15 residues. Germline CDR1 MGHDK, CDR2 SYGVNS. V lost 1 base, J lost 8 bases, and 14 bases lay in between. The CDR3 protein is CASSESRQRQEKLFF. CDR3 nucleotide sequence: TGTGCCAGCAGTGAATCTCGGCAGCGGCAGGAAAAACTGTTTTTT.

The J gene is TRBJ2-7, the V gene TRBV10-3; D is unresolved. Between the trimmed V and J ends, which lost 8 bases and 4 bases, there was a span of 24 bases. This CDR3 contains 16 residues. The germline CDR1 and CDR2 sequences are ENHRY and SYGVKD. CDR3: CAIGPGSVRYGYEQYF. The CDR3 DNA follows: TGTGCCATCGGGCCGGGTTCGGTTCGTTACGGGTACGAGCAGTACTTC.

The rearrangement joins TRBV20-1 to TRBJ1-6, with 10 bases aligning to TRBD1. V lost 5 bases and J lost 9; bases outside the gene matches: 10. The CDR3 extends over 15 amino acids. Germline values: CDR1 DFQATT, CDR2 SNEGSKA (reference sequence). Written as DNA, the CDR3 is TGCAGTGCTCGTCCCGGGACAGGGGCGACTTCACCCCTCCACTTT. Translating gives CSARPGTGATSPLHF.

With regard to this clonotype: Just one base apart from a much larger clone, this may be a read error. The chain links TRBV4-1 to TRBJ1-2, with TRBD1 identical over 8 bases. V gave up 4 bases and J gave up 8 bases; unmatched junction bases: 12. CDR1 MGHRA and CDR2 YSYEKL come from the germline V gene. The CDR3 runs 15 residues. Written as DNA, the CDR3 is TGCGCCAGCAGCCGGTCGGCAGGGGGCGCCGAAGGCTACACCTTC. Translation: CASSRSAGGAEGYTF.

The genes are TRBV7-6 and TRBJ2-5; 10 nucleotides match TRBD2. Trimming at V came to 1 base and at J to 1 base, leaving 6 bases not matched to a gene. The CDR3 runs 17 residues. Germline V gene lookup returns CDR1 SGHVS and CDR2 FNYEAQ. The CDR3 is CASSLGPGLASQETQYF. Written as DNA, the CDR3 is TGTGCCAGCAGCTTAGGGCCGGGACTAGCGTCCCAAGAGACCCAGTACTTC. Looking up the rest from reference TRBV7-6 and TRBJ2-5 gives the full variable domain: GAGVSQSPRYKVTKRGQDVALRCDPISGHVSLYWYRQALGQGPEFLTYFNYEAQQDKSGLPNDRFSAERPEGSISTLTIQRTEQRDSAMYRCASSLGPGLASQETQYFGPGTRLLVL.

To note about this clonotype: As the CDR3 is not closed by the conserved phenylalanine or tryptophan, this likely results from a read error. The chain employs TRBV7-3 and TRBJ2-7, with D possibly matching TRBD1 (6 bases). Trimming pared 7 bases from V and 5 bases from J, leaving 12 bases between. CDR1 SGHTA and CDR2 FQGTGA come from the germline V gene. There are 12 residues in the CDR3. The CDR3 DNA follows: TGTGCCAGCACACAGGGTTTCGACGAGCAGTACCTC. Translated: CASTQGFDEQYL.

The CDR3 sequence is CSVGVAGYYEQYF. The CDR3 DNA reads TGCAGCGTTGGGGTAGCGGGATACTATGAGCAGTACTTC. This chain connects TRBV29-1 to TRBJ2-7; the match to TRBD2 covers 8 bases. The length of the CDR3 is 13 residues. Germline V gene lookup returns CDR1 SQVTM and CDR2 ANQGSEA. V was pared by 4 bases and J by 7 bases, with 9 bases of the junction left unmatched.